This T cell receptor (beta chain) was sequenced for a study of T cell changes during pregnancy in multiple sclerosis. Assay: immunoSEQ multiplex PCR; the TCRdb copy retains only in-frame clones and omits some. The sample comprises 75,000 to 100,000 clones, roughly 91% of which are singletons, and more than 1.5% rests with the top ten. V gave up 0 bases and J gave up 9 bases, with 13 bases separating them. Looked up from germline, CDR1 is GTSNPN and CDR2 is SVGIG (reference sequence). CDR3 length: 13 amino acids. The sample here was peripheral blood, taken after pregnancy. This receptor was identified in a female donor in good health, enrolled as a control in a pregnancy study. The chain is built from TRBV30 and TRBJ2-3; TRBD1 might be the D (5 bases). The CDR3 reads CAWSVSQGHTQYF. In DNA, the CDR3 is TGTGCCTGGAGTGTAAGTCAGGGCCACACGCAGTATTTT.